The next 19 T cell receptor beta chains were all read from a single sample in a study of T cell responses to AZD1222 COVID-19 vaccine. Profiling relied on immunoSEQ multiplex PCR, and the TCRdb table lists in-frame clones only, not all of them. The repertoire consists of around 130,000 clones, with 80% to 90% occurring once and the leading ten covering approximately 9.4%. The specimen was peripheral blood, collected 28 days after the second AZD1222 dose. Source of these receptors: an adult who received the AZD1222 COVID-19 vaccine.

The chain joins TRBV5-5 to TRBJ2-2, with D unresolved. V was clipped by 2 bases and J by 6 bases, with 14 bases between them. The CDR3 is 15 residues long. Germline assignment: CDR1 SGHKS and CDR2 YYEKEE (reference sequence). The CDR3 coding sequence is TGTGCCAGCAGCTTTACGGTCTCCGGACCCGGGGAGCTGTTTTTT. Residues: CASSFTVSGPGELFF.

The chain is built from TRBV2 and TRBJ2-3; 7 bases agree with TRBD2. CDR1 is SNHLY, CDR2 FYNNEI, per germline. Losses at the gene ends were 4 bases for V and 2 bases for J; bases not matched to a gene: 6. This CDR3 has 15 amino acids. The CDR3 sequence: CASSAQRGVTDTQYF. CDR3 nucleotide sequence: TGTGCCAGCAGTGCTCAGCGGGGCGTCACAGATACGCAGTATTTT.

The V call is TRBV6-5, the J call TRBJ1-3; D ambiguous. The V end was cut by 4 bases, the J end by 8 bases, with 9 bases between. Per germline, CDR1 MNHEY and CDR2 SVGAGI. The CDR3 totals 12 residues. The CDR3 coding sequence is TGTGCCAGCAGTTCCGTCGCGGACACCATATATTTT. Amino acids: CASSSVADTIYF.

The rearrangement uses TRBV7-2 and TRBJ2-3; a weak D match, TRBD2 (5 bases). Trimming cost V 4 bases and J 2 bases, with 7 bases left between them. This CDR3 contains 13 residues. CDR1 and CDR2 (germline): SGHTA, FQGNSA. The CDR3 here is CASSSRDTDTQYF. The CDR3 region has the DNA TGTGCCAGCAGCTCCCGGGACACAGATACGCAGTATTTT.

V is TRBV12-3 or TRBV12-4 and J is TRBJ1-2; possible D gene TRBD1, 5 bases. This CDR3 region has 13 residues. Trimming pared 5 bases from V and 2 bases from J, leaving 9 bases between. This CDR3 is CASSRQINYGYTF. The CDR3 DNA follows: TGTGCCAGCAGTCGACAGATCAACTATGGCTACACCTTC.

The V and J genes are TRBV12-5 and TRBJ1-3; D may be TRBD1 (6 bases). V lost 1 base and J 9 bases, leaving 25 bases between the germline ends. CDR3 length equals 18 residues. The germline gives CDR1 LGHNT, CDR2 FRNRAP. CDR3 nucleotide sequence: TGTGCTAGTGGTTTGGGGGACCTTGGGGGGCGAACCCCGATCACCATATATTTT. Its translation: CASGLGDLGGRTPITIYF.

The chain uses TRBV27 and TRBJ1-5; D unclear. V shed 3 bases and J shed 1 base, with 16 bases lying between them. This CDR3 region has 17 residues. CDR1 is MNHEY and CDR2 is SMNVEV in the germline V gene (reference sequence). CDR3 nucleotides: TGTGCCAGCAGTTTTTTACCCCCCGGGGTCAGCAATCAGCCCCAGCATTTT. Amino acids: CASSFLPPGVSNQPQHF.

This chain uses TRBV14 with TRBJ2-7; TRBD1 is a possible D gene (6 bases). The CDR3 runs to 13 residues. V was clipped by 3 bases and J by 6 bases, with 12 bases between them. CDR1 is SGHDN, CDR2 FVKESK, per germline. CDR3 amino acids: CASSQLQGTEQYF. The CDR3 nucleotides are TGTGCCAGCAGCCAGTTACAGGGAACCGAGCAGTACTTC. The complete variable domain, with remaining parts taken from reference TRBV14 and TRBJ2-7, reads EAGVTQFPSHSVIEKGQTVTLRCDPISGHDNLYWYRRVMGKEIKFLLHFVKESKQDESGMPNNRFLAERTGGTYSTLKVQPAELEDSGVYFCASSQLQGTEQYFGPGTRLTVT.

This clone was picked up one time. J is TRBJ1-3 and V is TRBV5-1; D gene ambiguous. The germline V gene has CDR1 SGHRS and CDR2 YFSETQ. CDR3 length: 14 amino acids. Trimming stripped 4 bases from V and 0 bases from J, with 8 bases between. The CDR3 region is CASSPSRSGNTIYF. The CDR3 DNA follows: TGCGCCAGCAGCCCTAGCCGCTCTGGAAACACCATATATTTT.

V is TRBV2 and J is TRBJ2-3, with 9 bases lining up with TRBD2. Germline V gene lookup returns CDR1 SNHLY and CDR2 FYNNEI. This CDR3 is built from 14 residues. The V and J ends lost 3 bases and 3 bases, in that order; junction bases with no gene match: 1. In DNA form, the CDR3 reads TGTGCCAGCAGTGACAGCGGGAGGACAGATACGCAGTATTTT. It is translated as CASSDSGRTDTQYF.

V is TRBV7-2 and J is TRBJ1-2, with 8 positions matching TRBD1. With V trimmed by 5 bases and J by 8 bases, 22 bases remained unmatched. Germline-derived CDR1 and CDR2 are SGHTA and FQGNSA. The CDR3 loop spans 18 amino acids. CDR3 DNA sequence: TGTGCCAGCAGCCACAGGGGGGACCGGAGGGGATCTATGTGGGGCTACACCTTC. This gives the protein CASSHRGDRRGSMWGYTF.

The J gene is TRBJ2-2, the V gene TRBV7-9, with D possibly being TRBD2 (5 bases). The CDR3 runs 13 residues. Germline values: CDR1 SEHNR, CDR2 FQNEAQ (reference sequence). V was pared by 11 bases and J by 9 bases, with 19 bases between. The CDR3 DNA reads TGTGCCCACCAAGAGGGATCCCGGAGGGAGCTGTTTTTT. Translating it yields CAHQEGSRRELFF.

The chain carries TRBV19 and TRBJ1-5; D not certain. The CDR3 extends over 13 amino acids. Trimming removed 7 bases at V and 3 bases at J, with 10 bases between. Germline values: CDR1 LNHDA, CDR2 SQIVND (reference sequence). CDR3 region: CASNGQYNQPQHF. The CDR3 DNA reads TGTGCCAGTAATGGGCAGTACAATCAGCCCCAGCATTTT. Based on the CDR3 plus reference TRBV19 and TRBJ1-5, the full variable domain is DGGITQSPKYLFRKEGQNVTLSCEQNLNHDAMYWYRQDPGQGLRLIYYSQIVNDFQKGDIAEGYSVSREKKESFPLTVTSAQKNPTAFYLCASNGQYNQPQHFGDGTRLSIL.

This chain links TRBV19 with TRBJ1-2; TRBD1 agrees at 8 bases. The CDR3 runs to 16 residues. Trimming at V came to 3 bases and at J to 4 bases, leaving 10 bases not matched to a gene. In germline, CDR1 is LNHDA, CDR2 SQIVND (reference sequence). The CDR3, as DNA: TGTGCCAGTAGTATGATCGGGACAGGTAGGAGCTATGGCTACACCTTC. This encodes CASSMIGTGRSYGYTF. Full variable domain (missing parts from reference TRBV19 and TRBJ1-2): DGGITQSPKYLFRKEGQNVTLSCEQNLNHDAMYWYRQDPGQGLRLIYYSQIVNDFQKGDIAEGYSVSREKKESFPLTVTSAQKNPTAFYLCASSMIGTGRSYGYTFGSGTRLTVV.

This sequence joins TRBV6-1 and TRBJ1-3; maybe TRBD1 (5 bases). This CDR3 spans 15 amino acids. The V end lost 0 bases, the J end lost 6 bases, and 12 bases lay between the germline ends. Germline V lookup: CDR1 MNHNS, CDR2 SASEGT. CDR3 sequence (DNA): TGTGCCAGCAGTGAAGCTCTCAGGGTGGTAAACACCATATATTTT. Translating gives CASSEALRVVNTIYF.

The chain joins TRBV10-1 to TRBJ2-7; D remains unclear. Germline V gene lookup returns CDR1 WNHNN and CDR2 SYGVQD (reference sequence). With 4 bases removed from V and 7 bases from J, the gap between germline ends came to 14 bases. The CDR3 is 13 amino acids. CDR3: CASSGSVEGEQYF. CDR3 nucleotides: TGCGCCAGCAGTGGATCGGTGGAAGGGGAGCAGTACTTC.

This clone appeared a few times. The CDR3 nucleotides read TGTGCCACCAGCAGATCGCGCGTGGGCTACACCTTC. Amino acids: CATSRSRVGYTF. The rearrangement links TRBV15 to TRBJ1-2; D gene ambiguous. V was cut by 2 bases and J by 8 bases, with 9 bases left in between. Germline CDR1 LNHNV, CDR2 YYDKDF (reference sequence). The CDR3 is 12 residues long.

The chain combines TRBV4-1 with TRBJ2-2; 9 bases map to TRBD1. With V trimmed by 1 base and J by 4 bases, 7 bases remained unmatched. This CDR3 comprises 17 residues. Germline lookup yields CDR1 MGHRA and CDR2 YSYEKL. CDR3: CASSQAIQGAGTGELFF. CDR3 coding DNA: TGCGCCAGCAGCCAAGCAATACAGGGGGCGGGCACCGGGGAGCTGTTTTTT.

The rearrangement links TRBV5-1 to TRBJ1-3; D is unclear. Trimming took off 0 bases at V and 0 bases at J, with 1 base between the two ends. Germline-derived CDR1 and CDR2 are SGHRS and YFSETQ. CDR3 length: 13 residues. CDR3 protein: CASSLDSGNTIYF. CDR3 DNA: TGCGCCAGCAGCTTGGACTCTGGAAACACCATATATTTT.